The sequence of this TCR beta chain was determined in a study of blood T cell repertoires in COVID-19. The wider study: Both acute and convalescent COVID-19 samples were obtained from the United States, Italy and Spain.

Here immunoSEQ multiplex PCR was the method, and the copy in TCRdb shows in-frame clones only, minus some. This table holds about 270,000 clones, approximately 86% found once. Trimming cost V 2 bases and J 1 base; bases outside gene matches: 6. The CDR3 is 16 amino acids. Germline CDR1 reads MNHEY; CDR2 reads SVGAGI. This clone is a singleton in its sample. The chain is built from TRBV6-5 and TRBJ1-1, with 8 bases lining up with TRBD1. Sequencing was done on a sample of peripheral blood. The TCR sequence derives from a woman under 30 with acute or convalescent COVID-19. CDR3 in amino acids: CASSYDSGGRNTEAFF. DNA of the CDR3: TGTGCCAGCAGTTACGATTCAGGGGGCAGGAACACTGAAGCTTTCTTT.